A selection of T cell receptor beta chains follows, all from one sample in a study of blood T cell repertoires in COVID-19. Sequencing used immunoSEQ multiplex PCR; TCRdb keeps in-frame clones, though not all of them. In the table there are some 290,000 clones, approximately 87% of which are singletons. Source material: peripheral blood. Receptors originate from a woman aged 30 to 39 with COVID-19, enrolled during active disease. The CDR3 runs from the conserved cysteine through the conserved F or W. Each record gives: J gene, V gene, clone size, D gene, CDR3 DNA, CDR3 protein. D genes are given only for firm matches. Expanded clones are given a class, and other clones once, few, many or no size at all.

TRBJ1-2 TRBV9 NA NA TGTGCCAGCAGCGTAGGAGGGTCAAATGGCTACACCTTC CASSVGGSNGYTF
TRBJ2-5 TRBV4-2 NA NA TGTGCCAGCAGCCAAGCACTAGCTTACGAGACCCAGTACTTC CASSQALAYETQYF
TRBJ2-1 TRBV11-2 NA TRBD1 TGTGCCAGCAGCTTAGCGGGACAGGGTAACAATGAGCAGTTCTTC CASSLAGQGNNEQFF
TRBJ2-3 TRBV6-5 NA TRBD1 TGTGCCAGCGGACAGGCCACAGATACGCAGTATTTT CASGQATDTQYF
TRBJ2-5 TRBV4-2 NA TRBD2 TGTGCCAGCAGCCTCCGGACTAGCGGGGGCCAAGAGACCCAGTACTTC CASSLRTSGGQETQYF
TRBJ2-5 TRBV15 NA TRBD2 TGTGCCACCAGCAGAGATATTAGCGGGGGGTTCGAGACCCAGTACTTC CATSRDISGGFETQYF
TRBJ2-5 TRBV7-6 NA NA TGTGCCAGCAGCTTAGGGGCTTCGGAGACCCAGTACTTC CASSLGASETQYF
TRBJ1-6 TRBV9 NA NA TGTGCCAGCAGCGTAGGCGGGGGGCGTAGATCACCCCTCCACTTT CASSVGGGRRSPLHF
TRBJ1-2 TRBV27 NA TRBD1 TGTGCCAGCAGTCCGAGATCCGGGACAGGGGTTGGCTACACCTTC CASSPRSGTGVGYTF
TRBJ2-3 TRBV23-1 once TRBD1 TGCGCCAGCAGTCAATCCCTGGGACAGACTAGCACAGATACGCAGTATTTT CASSQSLGQTSTDTQYF
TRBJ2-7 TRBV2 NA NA TGTGCCAGCAGTGGCGGGGGCCCCTACGAGCAGTACTTC CASSGGGPYEQYF
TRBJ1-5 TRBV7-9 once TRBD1 TGTGCCAGCAGCGACGACAGGGATTATCAGCCCCAGCATTTT CASSDDRDYQPQHF
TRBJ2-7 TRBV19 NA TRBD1 TGTGCCAGTAGTACCTCGAGAGGGGGCCTCTACGAGCAGTACTTC CASSTSRGGLYEQYF
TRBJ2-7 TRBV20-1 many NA TGCAGTGCTACCTTAGCTTTTCAGCAGTACTTC CSATLAFQQYF
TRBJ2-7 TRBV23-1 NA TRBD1 TGCGCCAGCAGTCACCGGGACAGCTTCTCCTACGAGCAGTACTTC CASSHRDSFSYEQYF
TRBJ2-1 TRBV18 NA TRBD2 TGTGCCAGCTCACCGACTAGCGGGGGGCGCAATGAGCAGTTCTTC CASSPTSGGRNEQFF
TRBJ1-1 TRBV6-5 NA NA TGTGCCAGCAGTTTCGGGGGTTGGACTGAAGCTTTCTTT CASSFGGWTEAFF
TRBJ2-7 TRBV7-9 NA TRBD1 TGTGCCAGCAGCTCACGAAGCGACAGGGCCGACGGTAGGAGGGAGCAGTACTTC CASSSRSDRADGRREQYF
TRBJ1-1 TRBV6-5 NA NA TGTGCCAGCAGGGAGGGCGGGAGGACTGAAGCTTTCTTT CASREGGRTEAFF
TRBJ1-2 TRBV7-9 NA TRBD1 TGTGCCAGCAGCCCGGGACAGGGTTATGGCTACACCTTC CASSPGQGYGYTF
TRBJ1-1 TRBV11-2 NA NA TGTGCCAGCAGCTTATATGAGCGGGAGGCTTTCTTT CASSLYEREAFF
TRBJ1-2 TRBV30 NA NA TGTGCCTGGAGTGTAAACCCGCGCTATGGCTACACCTTC CAWSVNPRYGYTF
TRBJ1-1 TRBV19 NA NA TGTGCCAGTAGTGCCCACAGGGTCAGGAACACTGAAGCTTTCTTT CASSAHRVRNTEAFF
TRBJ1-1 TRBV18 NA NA TGTGCCAGCTCACCATCCCGGCACGGGGGAGGTACTGAAGCTTTCTTT CASSPSRHGGGTEAFF
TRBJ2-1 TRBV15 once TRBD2 TGTGCCACCAGCAGAGATTCCCTAATTAGCGGGGGGGCATATGAGCAGTTCTTC CATSRDSLISGGAYEQFF
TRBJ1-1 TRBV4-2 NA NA TGTGCCAGCAGCCGAGGAGGGAGGACCGCCCCGGGGGGTATGAACACTGAAGCTTTCTTT CASSRGGRTAPGGMNTEAFF
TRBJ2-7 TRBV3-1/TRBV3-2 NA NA TGTGCCAGCAGCCAAGGAGTTTACGAGCAGTACTTC CASSQGVYEQYF
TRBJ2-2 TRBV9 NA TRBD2 TGTGCCAGCAGCCGTACTAGCGGCACCGGGGAGCTGTTTTTT CASSRTSGTGELFF
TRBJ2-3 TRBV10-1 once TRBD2 TGCGCCAGCAGTGAGTCGGTCCGGGGGGGCACAGATACGCAGTATTTT CASSESVRGGTDTQYF
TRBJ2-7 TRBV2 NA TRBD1 TGTGCCAGCAGCGAGGACAGGGGGAACTACGAGCAGTACTTC CASSEDRGNYEQYF
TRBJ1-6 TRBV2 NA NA TGTGCCAGCACCCAGACATGGGGGGGTCTTTCACCCCTCCACTTT CASTQTWGGLSPLHF
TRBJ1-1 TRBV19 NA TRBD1 TGTGCCAGTAGTATGAATGTTCGGACAGGGTACTTCTTT CASSMNVRTGYFF
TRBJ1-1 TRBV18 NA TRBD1 TGTGCCAGCTCACCACAGACAGGGGGAGCTTTCTTT CASSPQTGGAFF
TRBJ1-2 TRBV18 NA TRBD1 TGTGCCAGCTCACCGATACGAACTTATACGGGACAGGGTTTTAACTATGGCTACACCTTC CASSPIRTYTGQGFNYGYTF
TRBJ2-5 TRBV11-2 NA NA TGTGCCAGCAGCTTAGCGGGGTACCAAGAGACCCAGTACTTC CASSLAGYQETQYF
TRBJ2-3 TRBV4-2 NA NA TGTGCCAGCAGGAACGCATTAAGGGGAATTAGCACAGATACGCAGTATTTT CASRNALRGISTDTQYF
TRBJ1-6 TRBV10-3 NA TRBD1 TGTGCCATCAGTGGAGGGGACAGGGGGAATTCACCCCTCCACTTT CAISGGDRGNSPLHF
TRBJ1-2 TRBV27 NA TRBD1 TGTGCCAGCAGTTGGGACAGTCCTAACTATGGCTACACCTTC CASSWDSPNYGYTF
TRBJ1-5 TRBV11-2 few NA TGTGCCAGCAGCTGGGATCAGGGCGGTCAGCCCCAGCATTTT CASSWDQGGQPQHF
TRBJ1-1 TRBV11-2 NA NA TGTGCCAGCAGCTTAGAGGCTGGGAACACTGAAGCTTTCTTT CASSLEAGNTEAFF
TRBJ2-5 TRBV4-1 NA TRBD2 TGCGCCAGCAGGTTTACCGTTTTTGGAGCGGGGGGTTCTAAAGAGACCCAGTACTTC CASRFTVFGAGGSKETQYF
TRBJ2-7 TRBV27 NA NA TGTGCAGCACCGAGGGATTCCTACGAGCAGTACTTC CAAPRDSYEQYF
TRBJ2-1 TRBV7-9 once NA TGTGCCAGCAGCGGTTGGGATCGGGGGGCGGGCAATGAGCAGTTCTTC CASSGWDRGAGNEQFF
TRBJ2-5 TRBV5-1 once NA TGCGCCAGCAGCTTTGGGCAAGGCGAGACCCAGTACTTC CASSFGQGETQYF
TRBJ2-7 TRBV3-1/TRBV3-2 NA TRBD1 TGTGCCAGCAGCCAACGGGGGACAGGGTGGGACGAGCAGTACTTC CASSQRGTGWDEQYF
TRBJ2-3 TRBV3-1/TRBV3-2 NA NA TGTGCCAGCAGCCAAGAAGAGGCAGGCACAGATACGCAGTATTTT CASSQEEAGTDTQYF
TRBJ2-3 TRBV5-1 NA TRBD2 TGCGCCAGCAGCTTGACAAGGACTAGCGGGGGTCTAGATACGCAGTATTTT CASSLTRTSGGLDTQYF
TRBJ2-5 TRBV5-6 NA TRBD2 TGTGCCAGCAGCTTGCTAGCTAGCGGGGGGCGGGAGACCCAGTACTTC CASSLLASGGRETQYF
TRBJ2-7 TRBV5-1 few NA TGCGCCAGCACCTCTCTCGGAGGGGACGACGAGCAGTACTTC CASTSLGGDDEQYF
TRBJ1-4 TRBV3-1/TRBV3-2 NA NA TGTGCCAGCAGCCAAGATCCTAGGAATGAAAAACTGTTTTTT CASSQDPRNEKLFF
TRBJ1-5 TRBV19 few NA TGTGCCAGCAATCCTCAGATCTTCGCCGTCCAGCCCCAGCATTTT CASNPQIFAVQPQHF
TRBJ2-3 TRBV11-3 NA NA TGTGCCAGCAGCTCCTCTTTCGACGGGACTAGCACAGATACGCAGTATTTT CASSSSFDGTSTDTQYF
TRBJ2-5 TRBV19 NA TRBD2 TGTGCCAGTAGTATAGGTAGCGGGGCCCAAGAGACCCAGTACTTC CASSIGSGAQETQYF
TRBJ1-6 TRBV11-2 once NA TGTGCCAGCAGCTTAATGAGGGAGGGATCCTATAATTCACCCCTCCACTTT CASSLMREGSYNSPLHF
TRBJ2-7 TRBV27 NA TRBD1 TGTGCCAGCAGTTTATCCCCGGACAGGGCCGGCTACGAGCAGTACTTC CASSLSPDRAGYEQYF
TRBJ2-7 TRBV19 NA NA TGTGCCAGCACTGGACAGGGAGGGTACGAGCAGTACTTC CASTGQGGYEQYF
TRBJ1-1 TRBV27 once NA TGTGCCAGCAGTACCCTTGGGGACTACGATTACACTGAAGCTTTCTTT CASSTLGDYDYTEAFF
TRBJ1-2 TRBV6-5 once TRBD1 TGTGCCAGCAGGGCCTCGACAGGGTCAATAAGCTACACCTTC CASRASTGSISYTF
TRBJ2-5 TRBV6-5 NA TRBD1 TGTGCCAGCAGAACTGGGACAGGGAGGGCAGAGACCCAGTACTTC CASRTGTGRAETQYF
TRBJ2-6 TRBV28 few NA TGTGCCAGTAAAACTGGGGCCAACGTCCTGACTTTC CASKTGANVLTF